This T cell receptor (beta chain) was identified during a study of technical replicates of blood from several donors. Profiling relied on immunoSEQ multiplex PCR, and the TCRdb table lists in-frame clones only, not all of them. This sample has tens of thousands of clones, with around 91% found just once. The CDR3 is 15 amino acids. The trim removed 3 bases at V and 5 bases at J, leaving 3 bases unmatched. Germline CDR1 is SGHKS and CDR2 is YYEKEE (reference sequence). The sequencing sample was made of T cells isolated from PBMCs. This TCR derives from a human donor in good health. Some clones in this sample may be carry-over from other donors' samples. The chain couples TRBV5-5 to TRBJ2-4, with 12 bases identical to TRBD2. CDR3 nucleotide sequence: TGTGCCAGCAGCTGGACTAGCGGGGTTCAAAACATTCAGTACTTC. Translation gives CASSWTSGVQNIQYF.